The T cell receptor beta chain under discussion was sequenced for a study of HIV-infected patients and healthy controls. Reverse transcription used about 500 ng RNA and constant-region primers for alpha and beta. Alpha and beta chain libraries were made separately by chain-specific third strand synthesis with multiplexing indices. A 5' RACE adapter with a random hexamer and the SP2 primer site was joined to cDNA. Using its own MiXCR run on the 5' RACE reads, TCRdb lists one record per CDR3 protein. The profile shows about 5,500 distinct CDR3 sequences, under 9.5% of them singletons. No cell fractionation was done, so the repertoire covers all unsorted peripheral blood T cells. Judged by abundance, this clonotype is medium-sized (0.01 to 0.1%). Sequenced here: blood, sampled before antiretroviral therapy. This receptor was taken from an adult with HIV infection.

The CDR3 region is CASSRRGGGDNEQFF. As DNA, the CDR3 is TGTGCCAGCAGCCGAAGGGGAGGAGGAGACAATGAGCAGTTCTTC. The V call is TRBV7-3, the J call TRBJ2-1; D possibly corresponds to TRBD2 (6 bases). Germline CDR1 and CDR2: SGHTA and FQGTGA. The CDR3 is made up of 15 amino acids. The V and J ends lost 5 bases and 5 bases respectively, with 16 bases between them.